The 23 T cell receptor beta chains below were found in one sample sequenced in a study of Ad26.COV2.S vaccination and SARS-CoV-2 variants. Assay: immunoSEQ multiplex PCR; the TCRdb copy retains only in-frame clones and omits some. In the table there are more than 300,000 clones, around 85% of which are singletons. Treatment here: 15 to 20 received Ad26.COV2.S at low or high dose, single or two shots; about 5 received placebo; per-sample allocation not given. After the first vaccine or placebo injection, samples were drawn on day 63. The source material was peripheral blood, sampled in a trial of Ad26.COV2.S vaccine versus placebo. The receptors were gathered from a person between 18 and 65 years old who received the Ad26.COV2.S COVID-19 vaccine or a placebo.

The chain carries TRBV5-6 and TRBJ2-1; the D gene is possibly TRBD1 (6 bases). This CDR3 is built from 15 residues. Germline V gives CDR1 SGHDT, CDR2 YYEEEE. V lost 4 bases and J 2 bases, leaving 13 bases between the germline ends. CDR3 region: CASSPGQPPYNEQFF. CDR3 sequence (DNA): TGTGCCAGCAGCCCCGGACAGCCCCCCTACAATGAGCAGTTCTTC.

The V gene is TRBV28, the J gene TRBJ1-2; 9 bases align to TRBD1. This CDR3 has 14 residues. V was pared by 6 bases and J by 2 bases, with 4 bases of the junction left unmatched. Germline V gene sequence: CDR1 MDHEN, CDR2 SYDVKM. Here the CDR3 DNA reads TGTGCCAGCAGGGAAACAGGGGGCAACTATGGCTACACCTTC. Translating it yields CASRETGGNYGYTF.

The CDR3 sequence is CATSEPSPGRNTIYF. The CDR3 DNA reads TGTGCCACCAGTGAACCCTCTCCAGGTCGAAACACCATATATTTT. The rearrangement joins TRBV24-1 to TRBJ1-3; D gene unclear. Trimming stripped 4 bases from V and 5 bases from J, with 14 bases between. Germline lookup yields CDR1 KGHDR and CDR2 SFDVKD. The CDR3 has 15 amino acids.

This clone was counted at least ten times. The V call is TRBV6-5, the J call TRBJ2-3, with D possibly matching TRBD1 (5 bases). CDR1 and CDR2 (germline): MNHEY, SVGAGI. The CDR3 loop spans 15 amino acids. V dropped 4 bases and J dropped 2 bases, with 13 bases sitting between them. Here the CDR3 DNA reads TGTGCCAGCAGTTTAGGGGTTGGGGCCACAGATACGCAGTATTTT. Encoded protein: CASSLGVGATDTQYF.

The chain employs TRBV21-1 and TRBJ2-3. TRBV21-1 represents a pseudogene. The CDR3 has 12 residues. CDR3 sequence reads: CASRNHRDTQYF. CDR3 nucleotide sequence: TGTGCCAGCAGGAATCACCGAGATACGCAGTATTTT.

The chain combines TRBV29-1 with TRBJ2-5; D could derive from TRBD1 or TRBD2 (7 bases each). Trimming pared 7 bases from V and 2 bases from J, leaving 11 bases between. Germline V gene lookup returns CDR1 SQVTM and CDR2 ANQGSEA. This CDR3 comprises 12 residues. CDR3 sequence: CSAQGGQETQYF. CDR3 DNA sequence: TGCAGCGCCCAGGGGGGGCAAGAGACCCAGTACTTC.

The chain recombines TRBV7-6 with TRBJ2-3; D perhaps matches TRBD2 (6 bases). This CDR3 is 15 amino acids long. Trimming stripped 6 bases from V and 6 bases from J, with 19 bases between. Germline V lookup: CDR1 SGHVS, CDR2 FNYEAQ. The CDR3, as DNA: TGTGCCAGCAGTCTCGGACTAACATCAGGGGATACGCAGTATTTT. Its translation is CASSLGLTSGDTQYF.

The rearrangement joins TRBV12-3 or TRBV12-4 to TRBJ1-4; D is ambiguous. V was cut by 6 bases and J by 6 bases, with 8 bases left in between. The CDR3 runs 12 residues. CDR3 protein: CASRDDDEKLFF. CDR3 coding DNA: TGTGCCAGCAGGGATGACGATGAAAAACTGTTTTTT.

V is TRBV28 and J is TRBJ1-6; D is uncertain. Trimming pared 6 bases from V and 4 bases from J, leaving 16 bases between. In germline, CDR1 is MDHEN, CDR2 SYDVKM. The CDR3 has 16 amino acids. CDR3 residues: CASSPAKGQYNSPLHF. The CDR3 DNA is TGTGCCAGCAGCCCAGCCAAGGGCCAGTATAATTCACCCCTCCACTTT.

V gene TRBV15 combines with J gene TRBJ2-5; maybe TRBD2 (5 bases). The germline V gene has CDR1 LNHNV and CDR2 YYDKDF (reference sequence). The CDR3 runs 13 residues. V was cut by 5 bases and J by 4 bases, with 11 bases left in between. CDR3 coding DNA: TGTGCCACCAGCGTCGATCGGGGAGAGACCCAGTACTTC. It encodes CATSVDRGETQYF.

This sequence joins TRBV10-3 and TRBJ2-2, with D perhaps matching TRBD2 (6 bases). The germline V gene encodes CDR1 ENHRY and CDR2 SYGVKD. The V and J ends lost 7 bases and 1 base respectively, with 13 bases between them. The CDR3 runs to 15 residues. For the CDR3, the DNA is TGTGCCATCAATAGTCCGGGACTGAACACCGGGGAGCTGTTTTTT. Protein product: CAINSPGLNTGELFF.

This clone was detected only once. The CDR3 spells CASSWGTGGNQPQHF. The CDR3 nucleotides read TGCGCCAGCAGCTGGGGGACAGGGGGCAATCAGCCCCAGCATTTT. V and J are TRBV5-1 and TRBJ1-5, with 10 bases identical to TRBD1. J was trimmed by 2 bases and V by 3 bases; bases with no gene match: 2. The length of the CDR3 is 15 residues. Looked up from germline, CDR1 is SGHRS and CDR2 is YFSETQ.

The DNA for the CDR3 is TGTGCCAGTAGTGGGGGATTTCGCGAAAAACTGTTTTTT. It translates to CASSGGFREKLFF. The chain couples TRBV19 to TRBJ1-4, with D possibly TRBD1 on 5 matching bases. Trimming cost V 5 bases and J 8 bases, with 12 bases left between them. Germline V gene data show CDR1 as LNHDA and CDR2 as SQIVND (reference sequence). CDR3 length: 13 residues. Supplemented by reference TRBV19 and TRBJ1-4, the full variable domain reads DGGITQSPKYLFRKEGQNVTLSCEQNLNHDAMYWYRQDPGQGLRLIYYSQIVNDFQKGDIAEGYSVSREKKESFPLTVTSAQKNPTAFYLCASSGGFREKLFFGSGTQLSVL.

The rearrangement links TRBV6-2 or TRBV6-3 to TRBJ1-5; D is perhaps TRBD1 (6 bases). The V end lost 2 bases, the J end lost 0 bases, and 23 bases lay between the germline ends. The germline CDR1 and CDR2 sequences are MNHEY and SVGEGT. CDR3 size: 20 residues. The CDR3 DNA sequence: TGTGCCAGCAGTTACCCTCTGGGACACCCCCTGATGTATAGCAATCAGCCCCAGCATTTT. Protein sequence: CASSYPLGHPLMYSNQPQHF.

J is TRBJ2-2 and V is TRBV18; a possible D gene is TRBD2 (6 bases). The CDR3 is made up of 19 amino acids. V dropped 2 bases and J dropped 0 bases, with 19 bases sitting between them. Germline CDR1 reads KGHSH; CDR2 reads LQKENI. CDR3 residues: CASSPLPLGGTANTGELFF. The CDR3 region has the DNA TGTGCCAGCTCACCATTGCCGTTAGGCGGGACGGCGAACACCGGGGAGCTGTTTTTT.

This clone was observed a few times. V usage is TRBV4-1 and J usage is TRBJ2-3, with 11 bases aligning to TRBD2. With 2 bases clipped from V and 0 bases from J, the junction kept 4 bases outside the gene matches. The CDR3 totals 17 residues. In germline, CDR1 is MGHRA, CDR2 YSYEKL. The CDR3 region is CASSQRASGGSTDTQYF. CDR3 bases: TGCGCCAGCAGCCAACGGGCTAGCGGGGGGAGCACAGATACGCAGTATTTT.

The V gene is TRBV28, the J gene TRBJ1-1, with D possibly TRBD1 on 6 matching bases. The CDR3 has 14 residues. Trimming took 3 bases from V and 4 from J, leaving 12 bases between them. CDR1 and CDR2 from the germline V gene are MDHEN and SYDVKM. CDR3 in DNA: TGTGCCAGCAGTTTGCCGGAGGGGGGCACTGAAGCTTTCTTT. Residues: CASSLPEGGTEAFF.

V is TRBV19 and J is TRBJ1-6, with D possibly TRBD1 on 6 matching bases. Trimming took off 6 bases at V and 7 bases at J, with 13 bases between the two ends. Looked up from germline, CDR1 is LNHDA and CDR2 is SQIVND (reference sequence). The CDR3 covers 14 residues. In nucleotides, the CDR3 is TGTGCCAGTAGGGGGGCAGGCCAGAATTCACCCCTCCACTTT. This codes for CASRGAGQNSPLHF.

The genes are TRBV7-6 and TRBJ2-7, with 9 nucleotides matching TRBD2. The length of the CDR3 is 16 residues. Germline CDR1 is SGHVS and CDR2 is FNYEAQ. The trim removed 1 base at V and 5 bases at J, leaving 9 bases unmatched. The CDR3 spells CASSLGRRGGFNEQYF. The CDR3 DNA sequence: TGTGCCAGCAGCTTAGGCCGGCGGGGGGGCTTCAACGAGCAGTACTTC.

The chain joins TRBV4-2 to TRBJ1-4, with D possibly being TRBD1 (6 bases). CDR1 is LGHNA, CDR2 YNFKEQ, per germline. The CDR3 loop spans 15 amino acids. The ends were cut back, 1 base at V and 5 bases at J, with 11 bases in the middle. The CDR3: CASSQGGGGNEKLFF. As DNA, the CDR3 is TGTGCCAGCAGCCAAGGTGGGGGGGGCAATGAAAAACTGTTTTTT.

V is TRBV12-5 and J is TRBJ1-4; 9 bases match TRBD1. Germline CDR1 and CDR2: LGHNT and FRNRAP. The CDR3 length is 18 residues. V shed 0 bases, J shed 8 bases, and the junction held 13 bases outside the gene matches. The DNA for the CDR3 is TGTGCTAGTGGTTTGGTACAGGGGGCGCGTGGGGTGGGCGAAAAACTGTTTTTT. Protein: CASGLVQGARGVGEKLFF.

The chain is built from TRBV7-2 and TRBJ1-1; 7 bases are a match to TRBD1. The CDR3 covers 16 residues. Trimming at V came to 2 bases and at J to 3 bases, leaving 9 bases not matched to a gene. Germline lookup yields CDR1 SGHTA and CDR2 FQGNSA. CDR3 nucleotides: TGTGCCAGCAGCTTAAGGATGGCAGGGGGATACACTGAAGCTTTCTTT. This encodes CASSLRMAGGYTEAFF.

The chain recombines TRBV5-1 with TRBJ2-7; D gene unclear. The CDR3 covers 12 residues. From germline, CDR1 is SGHRS and CDR2 YFSETQ. V shed 1 base and J shed 5 bases, with 7 bases lying between them. CDR3 in DNA: TGCGCCAGCAGCTTGAAGCCACACGAGCAGTACTTC. This sequence encodes CASSLKPHEQYF.